This T cell receptor (beta chain) appears in the sequencing data of a study of OX40 agonist ivuxolimab in advanced cancers. Overall study results and limits: Which antigen the expanded peripheral T cells recognized is unknown.

Germline CDR1 SGHVS, CDR2 FNYEAQ. The junction had 7 bases not matched to a gene; V was cut back by 1 base and J by 2 bases. The CDR3 consists of 18 residues. This clone was counted only a few times. What it binds is unknown. Generated by immunoSEQ multiplex PCR, the TCRdb table keeps only in-frame clones and is missing some. This sample has 40,000 to 55,000 clones, with 82% found just once. The sequenced sample was CD4+ or CD8+ T cells sorted from blood, obtained in a trial of the OX40 agonist ivuxolimab. The TCR sequence derives from an adult with an advanced solid tumor such as melanoma, head and neck, liver or kidney cancer. J is TRBJ2-3 and V is TRBV7-6, with TRBD2 matching 12 bases. The CDR3 sequence is CASSLGASGGAPTDTQYF. CDR3 DNA sequence: TGTGCCAGCAGCTTAGGGGCTAGCGGGGGGGCCCCCACAGATACGCAGTATTTT. Complete variable domain (other parts from reference TRBV7-6 and TRBJ2-3): GAGVSQSPRYKVTKRGQDVALRCDPISGHVSLYWYRQALGQGPEFLTYFNYEAQQDKSGLPNDRFSAERPEGSISTLTIQRTEQRDSAMYRCASSLGASGGAPTDTQYFGPGTRLTVL.